This TCR beta chain was found in a study of CD8 T cells in ankylosing spondylitis. Notes on the study in general: A TCR beta motif made of several highly homologous variants seemed typical of ankylosing spondylitis blood. The authors reported significant enrichment of disease-linked clones in matched ankylosing spondylitis synovial fluid.

Trimming shortened V by 0 bases and J by 6 bases, and 18 bases separated the two germline ends. CDR1 is SGHVS, CDR2 FQNEAQ, per germline. The CDR3 has 17 amino acids. With molecular barcodes, quantitative 5'-RACE was used to make the TCR beta libraries. TCRdb called the 5' RACE reads again in MiXCR, with one record for every CDR3 protein. The repertoire holds around 390,000 distinct CDR3 sequences, with approximately 20% as singletons. About this clonotype itself: Its antigen is undetermined.

The receptor comes from a male donor with ankylosing spondylitis. The chain carries TRBV7-8 and TRBJ2-1; D may correspond to TRBD1 or TRBD2 (5 bases each). Input material: blood, either unsorted or a sorted T cell fraction (not recorded which). As DNA, the CDR3 is TGTGCCAGCAGCTTAGCGAGGGGACCTCCCGGGCTCAATGAGCAGTTCTTC. This sequence encodes CASSLARGPPGLNEQFF.